This T cell receptor (beta chain) is drawn from a study of T-cell reconstitution after alpha-beta-depleted transplantation in children. This clonotype was detected only a few times. Researchers prepared the TCRbeta library using unique molecular identifiers, the study reports. One entry per CDR3 protein, called by TCRdb with MiXCR from the PCR reads. In the table there are hundreds of thousands of distinct CDR3 sequences, around 16% of which are singletons. The TCR originated in a human donor who donated a stem cell graft to a child with acute myeloid leukemia. The sample was PBMCs from the stem cell graft donor, taken from the stem cell graft.

The CDR3 here is CASSLREITGELFF. The CDR3 DNA sequence: TGTGCCAGCAGCCTCAGGGAAATCACCGGGGAGCTGTTTTTT. The gene calls are TRBV4-2 and TRBJ2-2; D possibly corresponds to TRBD1 (5 bases). The CDR3 has 14 amino acids. The germline V and J ends were trimmed by 4 bases and 4 bases, with 10 bases remaining between them. Germline CDR1 reads LGHNA; CDR2 reads YNFKEQ.